Given below is one TCR beta chain in context. This clone's antigen is unknown. Per-base quality was not reported, and no clone a single base away is much larger than it. The germline V gene encodes CDR1 WNHNN and CDR2 SYGVQD (reference sequence). The junction carries 9 bases between V and J, which are trimmed by 2 bases and 2 bases respectively. Inclusive of the bounding cysteine and phenylalanine, the CDR3 is 14 residues long. Left in the record is the CDR3 DNA by itself, 42 bases read in frame from the first base. The data belong to a study of blood T cell repertoires in COVID-19 (TCRdb year 2020). Background for the entire study: Samples covering the acute and convalescent phases of COVID-19 were provided by collaborators in the United States, Italy and Spain. The material from the prospective study consisted of cDNA or gDNA derived from T cells, B-cell-depleted T cells, or PBMCs. Deeply sampled blood TCRbeta repertoires from subjects exposed to, actively infected with, or recovered from COVID-19 were included in the dataset. The repertoires were released in a freely available public database meant as a resource for research on the immune response to SARS-CoV-2. The samples were drawn from two sources: the first 160 participants of the ongoing ImmuneRACE study, and fewer than 1,500 subjects contributed by 6 global collaborators. Sample metadata almost always included a de-identified subject ID, COVID-19 status, age in years and sex. Where available, HLA class I and class II types were obtained from metadata supplied by the sample provider rather than from assay-based typing.

Each collaborating institution followed its own protocols to collect whole blood in K2EDTA tubes. For TCRbeta analysis, collaborators shipped samples in one of three forms: frozen whole blood, isolated PBMCs, or DNA extracted from either of those sample types. Broader findings and caveats from the paper: The amount of clinical and demographic metadata varied by source and participant and was provided uncurated.

TCRbeta CDR3 regions were amplified from genomic DNA using the immunoSEQ Assay, a bias-controlled multiplex PCR. Regarding the original processing steps: The number of nucleated cells in each sample was estimated from the amplification of reference gene primers within the assay. To quantify the absolute abundance of each unique TCRbeta CDR3 rearrangement, sequence reads were collapsed and filtered. Productive Simpson clonality was computed per sample as the square root of Simpson's diversity index over productive rearrangements. TCRdb carries this immuneACCESS record with in-frame sequences only. Its versions omit some clonotypes, under half of them owing to an unresolved V gene in the studies checked, with the rest unexplained. The D gene and trimming were derived from the DNA, and the V and J assignments and clone size from that table. This sample gives approximately 200,000 clones in total; 70% to 90% of them show up just once. About 4.1% of the sample goes to the ten largest clones.

Recombination joined TRBV10-1 with TRBJ1-1; the D gene remains uncertain. This clonotype originated in a woman aged 25 to 39 with acute or convalescent COVID-19. Sequenced material: peripheral blood. The DNA sequence is TGCGCCAGCAGTGAGGAGGCCCTTAACACTGAAGCTTTCTTT. Its coded protein is CASSEEALNTEAFF.